This TCR beta chain comes out of a study of blood T cell repertoires in COVID-19 (TCRdb year 2020). With regard to the full study: Samples covering the acute and convalescent phases of COVID-19 were provided by collaborators in the United States, Italy and Spain. The repertoires were released in a freely available public database meant as a resource for research on the immune response to SARS-CoV-2. The samples were drawn from two sources: the first 160 participants of the ongoing ImmuneRACE study, and about 1,300 subjects contributed by 6 global collaborators. The sample metadata nearly always contained a de-identified subject ID, COVID-19 status, age in years and sex. Subjects who had been exposed to COVID-19, were actively infected with it, or had recovered from it provided the deeply sampled blood TCRbeta repertoires that made up the dataset. Where HLA class I and class II types were available, the types were taken from metadata supplied by the sample provider, not from assay-based typing. The prospective study material was composed of cDNA or gDNA derived from T cells, B-cell-depleted T cells, or PBMCs. Study-level results and caveats: The quantity of clinical and demographic metadata differed by source and by participant and was supplied without curation.

As for this clone: Its binding antigen is unknown. No qualities accompany the bases; no much larger clone lies one base away.

The immunoSEQ Assay, a bias-controlled multiplex PCR, was used to amplify TCRbeta CDR3 regions from genomic DNA. In the paper's pipeline: The number of nucleated cells in each sample was estimated from the amplification of reference gene primers within the assay. To quantify the absolute abundance of each unique TCRbeta CDR3 rearrangement, sequence reads were collapsed and filtered. For each sample, productive Simpson clonality was calculated by taking the square root of Simpson's diversity index across productive rearrangements. TCRdb obtained this table from immuneACCESS and retained in-frame rearrangements with V and J assigned. These tables miss some clones; where compared with another copy, unresolved V genes account for less than half of the shortfall, and the remainder is unexplained. V, J and clone size are taken as reported in that table, and D and trimming were inferred from the DNA itself. The sample profile shows fewer than 450,000 clones; more than 70% of them were found once. Roughly 13% of the sample goes to the ten largest clones.

One collaborating source in Seattle enrolled patients during active infection and followed them longitudinally through the course of disease. The collaborating institutions used their own protocols to collect whole blood in K2EDTA tubes. For TCRbeta analysis, collaborator samples were shipped as frozen whole blood, as isolated PBMCs, or as DNA extracted from either sample type. Sequences SGHRS (CDR1) and YFSETQ (CDR2) are obtained from the germline V gene. From the cysteine through the phenylalanine, the CDR3 covers 15 amino acids. Only the CDR3 portion is preserved as DNA: 45 bases, with reading frame beginning at the first base. V is reduced by 0 bases and J by 10 bases, leaving a spacing of 17 bases between them.

The sample taken for sequencing was peripheral blood. The sequence was collected from a woman between 45 and 60 years old with COVID-19, enrolled during active disease. Recombination linked TRBV5-1 to TRBJ1-5; the D segment cannot be called with confidence. CDR3 region: CASSLEPDPAQPQHF. The DNA reads TGCGCCAGCAGCTTGGAGCCCGATCCCGCGCAACCCCAGCATTTT.